Listed here are 9 T cell receptor beta chains from one sample, sequenced in a study of shared clonotypes between healthy human individuals. Clones were read by immunoSEQ multiplex PCR, and TCRdb kept only the in-frame ones, dropping some. The sample includes more than 900,000 clones, around three quarters of them seen just once. What was sequenced was memory CD4+ T cells from PBMCs. The subset was: CD45RA-negative fraction. Every receptor here comes from a man aged 18-30 years in good health. Some clones in this sample may be carry-over from other donors' samples.

This chain connects TRBV5-6 to TRBJ1-1; perhaps TRBD1 as D (5 bases). This CDR3 is 16 amino acids long. Deletions cut 2 bases from V and 5 bases from J, with 19 bases between. Germline CDR1 is SGHDT and CDR2 is YYEEEE. CDR3 nucleotide sequence: TGTGCCAGCAGCTTTGGCGGGGGAAAATCGGGGACTGAAGCTTTCTTT. This gives the protein CASSFGGGKSGTEAFF.

V gene TRBV28 combines with J gene TRBJ1-2; no clear D. Trimming shortened V by 2 bases and J by 3 bases, and 10 bases separated the two germline ends. CDR3 length: 14 residues. CDR1 and CDR2 from the germline V gene are MDHEN and SYDVKM. CDR3 DNA sequence: TGTGCCAGCAGTTTACCGGGAGACTACTATGGCTACACCTTC. Translation gives CASSLPGDYYGYTF.

The J gene is TRBJ2-1, the V gene TRBV19; TRBD2 matches at 7 bases. With V trimmed by 3 bases and J by 3 bases, 8 bases remained unmatched. This CDR3 contains 16 residues. Germline lookup yields CDR1 LNHDA and CDR2 SQIVND (reference sequence). Written as DNA, the CDR3 is TGTGCCAGTAGTATTGGTGGGCGGGAGCACTACAATGAGCAGTTCTTC. It specifies CASSIGGREHYNEQFF.

The chain couples TRBV7-2 to TRBJ1-2; unclear D gene. Germline CDR1 and CDR2: SGHTA and FQGNSA. The V end lost 3 bases, the J end lost 8 bases, and 10 bases lay between the germline ends. The CDR3 extends over 12 amino acids. The CDR3 is CASSFTTHGYTF. The CDR3 coding sequence is TGTGCCAGCAGCTTTACCACGCACGGCTACACCTTC.

The chain uses TRBV18 and TRBJ2-5; 12 bases align to TRBD1. Germline assignment: CDR1 KGHSH and CDR2 LQKENI. V lost 3 bases to trimming and J lost 4 bases; unmatched junction nucleotides: 9. The CDR3 runs to 17 residues. CDR3 sequence: CASSPPQGQGARETQYF. The DNA of the CDR3 is TGTGCCAGCTCACCGCCACAGGGACAGGGGGCGAGAGAGACCCAGTACTTC.

CDR3 region: CASSSRRSRNEQFF. CDR3 DNA: TGTGCCAGCAGCTCAAGGCGCAGCCGCAATGAGCAGTTCTTC. V gene TRBV7-9 combines with J gene TRBJ2-1; D is uncertain. The ends were cut back, 4 bases at V and 6 bases at J, with 13 bases in the middle. Germline values: CDR1 SEHNR, CDR2 FQNEAQ (reference sequence). There are 14 residues in the CDR3.

This clone occurred a few times. J is TRBJ2-5 and V is TRBV7-9, with 7 bases lining up with TRBD2. V was clipped by 1 base and J by 2 bases; unmatched bases: 7. The germline V gene encodes CDR1 SEHNR and CDR2 FQNEAQ (reference sequence). This CDR3 comprises 16 residues. CDR3 sequence (DNA): TGTGCCAGCAGCTTAGATCTAGCGGCCTTTCAAGAGACCCAGTACTTC. Protein sequence: CASSLDLAAFQETQYF.

The rearrangement links TRBV7-2 to TRBJ2-7, with D possibly called TRBD1 or TRBD2 (6 bases each). The CDR3 runs 15 residues. V lost 5 bases and J lost 4, with 18 bases in between. CDR1 and CDR2 from the germline V gene are SGHTA and FQGNSA. The CDR3 loop reads CASSTSGAKRYEQYF. The CDR3 coding sequence is TGTGCCAGCAGCACTTCGGGGGCTAAGAGGTACGAGCAGTACTTC.

This chain connects TRBV11-1 to TRBJ2-2, with a tentative D call TRBD1 (5 bases). Trimming took 5 bases from V and 7 from J, leaving 14 bases between them. Per germline, CDR1 SGHAT and CDR2 FQDESV (reference sequence). This CDR3 comprises 14 residues. The CDR3 reads CASSRQGVVGELFF. The CDR3 coding sequence is TGTGCCAGCAGCAGACAAGGGGTGGTCGGGGAGCTGTTTTTT.